This entry lists 5 T cell receptor beta chains sequenced from one sample in a study of cytomegalovirus exposure and HLA in healthy donors. The primer mix had 60 Vbeta and 13 Jbeta primers. Here immunoSEQ multiplex PCR was the method, and the copy in TCRdb shows in-frame clones only, minus some. The sample holds 100,000 to 150,000 clones, roughly 80% seen once. Material: PBMCs. All receptors derive from a boy between 10 and 17 years old in good health and CMV-seronegative.

V usage is TRBV29-1 and J usage is TRBJ2-7, with 9 bases fitting TRBD2. The ends lost 7 bases at V and 3 bases at J; junction bases unmatched: 7. Germline V gives CDR1 SQVTM, CDR2 ANQGSEA. This CDR3 is 13 amino acids long. The CDR3 bases are TGCAGCGGCCAGACTAGCGGAAGCTACGAGCAGTACTTC. Translating gives CSGQTSGSYEQYF.

The rearrangement joins TRBV6-6 to TRBJ2-1; maybe TRBD1 (6 bases). This CDR3 comprises 12 residues. Germline V gene sequence: CDR1 MNHNY, CDR2 SVGAGI (reference sequence). The V end lost 5 bases, the J end lost 8 bases, and 10 bases lay between the germline ends. The CDR3 coding sequence is TGTGCCAGCAGTAACACAGGGCATGAGCAGTTCTTC. Protein sequence: CASSNTGHEQFF.

There are a few counts of this clone. The chain has TRBV5-6 and TRBJ1-1; maybe TRBD1 (5 bases). Trimming shortened V by 1 base and J by 1 base, and 8 bases separated the two germline ends. The V gene's germline CDR1 is SGHDT and CDR2 YYEEEE. The length of the CDR3 is 14 residues. CDR3 sequence (DNA): TGTGCCAGCAGCTTGTGGGGCGGGAACACTGAAGCTTTCTTT. Its protein product is CASSLWGGNTEAFF.

This clone was counted a single time. V is TRBV7-8 and J is TRBJ1-2; D unresolved. The CDR3 is made up of 14 amino acids. The V gene lost 5 bases and the J gene lost 4 bases, with 14 bases spanning the gap. CDR1 is SGHVS, CDR2 FQNEAQ, per germline. The CDR3 DNA follows: TGTGCCAGCAGCCACTTACACGGCGGCTATGGCTACACCTTC. Its translation is CASSHLHGGYGYTF. Drawing the rest from reference TRBV7-8 and TRBJ1-2, the complete variable domain is GAGVSQSPRYKVAKRGQDVALRCDPISGHVSLFWYQQALGQGPEFLTYFQNEAQLDKSGLPSDRFFAERPEGSVSTLKIQRTQQEDSAVYLCASSHLHGGYGYTFGSGTRLTVV.

This chain uses TRBV6-1 with TRBJ2-7; TRBD1 matches 7 bases. Trimming took 2 bases from V and 7 from J; bases not matched to a gene: 8. The CDR3 is 14 amino acids. Germline V CDR1 and CDR2: MNHNS, SASEGT. For the CDR3, the DNA is TGTGCCAGCAGTGAATGGGACAGCCTGGGGGAGCAGTACTTC. Amino acid sequence: CASSEWDSLGEQYF.